These T cell receptor beta chains were read from a single sample in a study of cytomegalovirus exposure and HLA in healthy donors. Sequencing was performed with immunoSEQ multiplex PCR; in TCRdb, only in-frame clones are kept and a portion is missing. The top ten hold approximately 3.1% of the sample, which has approximately 130,000 clones, roughly 70% seen once. Input material: PBMCs. These receptors all stem from a man aged 25-45 years in good health and CMV-seronegative. CDR3s include the opening cysteine and the closing phenylalanine or tryptophan. The D gene is left open where the match is weak. Clone size is shown for a subset of rows, as once, few, many or a class of expanded clone.

j_call,d_call,cdr3_length,clone_size,v_call,cdr3_aa,cdr3_nt
TRBJ2-1,-,15,-,TRBV7-6,CASSPNKDYHNEQFF,TGTGCCAGCAGCCCGAACAAGGACTACCACAATGAGCAGTTCTTC
TRBJ2-7,-,14,-,TRBV7-3,CASSLGGQNYEQYF,TGTGCCAGCAGCTTAGGTGGACAGAACTACGAGCAGTACTTC
TRBJ2-7,-,12,-,TRBV30,CAWSVIESEQYF,TGTGCCTGGAGTGTAATCGAGTCCGAGCAGTACTTC
TRBJ1-5,TRBD1,19,-,TRBV19,CASRKISGTGLYSNQPQHF,TGTGCCAGTAGAAAAATCTCCGGGACAGGGCTATATAGCAATCAGCCCCAGCATTTT
TRBJ1-4,-,12,-,TRBV19,CASRTRPEKLFF,TGTGCCAGCCGGACAAGACCAGAAAAACTGTTTTTT
TRBJ1-2,TRBD1,14,-,TRBV7-8,CASSSIRTGIGYTF,TGTGCCAGCAGCTCGATACGGACAGGGATCGGCTACACCTTC
TRBJ2-3,TRBD2,15,-,TRBV19,CASSGLAGLLDTQYF,TGTGCCAGTAGCGGACTAGCGGGGCTCCTAGATACGCAGTATTTT
TRBJ2-5,-,17,-,TRBV21-1,CASSRGGRSHGWETQYF,TGTGCCAGCAGCAGAGGGGGACGGAGCCATGGGTGGGAGACCCAGTACTTC
TRBJ2-7,-,11,-,TRBV10-2,CASSAAYEQYF,TGCGCCAGCAGTGCCGCCTACGAGCAGTACTTC
TRBJ2-5,TRBD2,14,-,TRBV4-2,CASSQGTGGETQYF,TGTGCCAGCAGCCAAGGGACGGGGGGGGAGACCCAGTACTTC
TRBJ2-1,TRBD1,16,-,TRBV4-2,CASSQPNRGLLHEQFF,TGTGCCAGCAGCCAACCCAACAGGGGGCTTCTACATGAGCAGTTCTTC
TRBJ2-3,-,15,-,TRBV7-3,CASSLSQGPTDTQYF,TGTGCCAGCAGTCTTAGTCAGGGTCCCACAGATACGCAGTATTTT
TRBJ2-3,-,15,-,TRBV9,CASSGTEYSTDTQYF,TGTGCCAGCAGCGGGACAGAGTATAGCACAGATACGCAGTATTTT
TRBJ2-3,-,12,-,TRBV7-8,CASSLESDTQYF,TGTGCCAGCAGTCTAGAATCAGATACGCAGTATTTT
TRBJ1-5,-,15,-,TRBV7-6,CASRLGGISNQPQHF,TGTGCCAGCAGGTTGGGGGGTATTAGCAATCAGCCCCAGCATTTT
TRBJ1-3,-,15,-,TRBV9,CASSVELGPGNTIYF,TGTGCCAGCAGCGTAGAGTTGGGGCCAGGAAACACCATATATTTT
TRBJ2-5,TRBD2,14,-,TRBV28,CASTQRELQETQYF,TGTGCCAGCACCCAGCGGGAGCTCCAAGAGACCCAGTACTTC
TRBJ1-1,TRBD1,15,-,TRBV4-3,CASSQDSQGGTEAFF,TGCGCCAGCAGCCAAGATAGTCAGGGGGGAACTGAAGCTTTCTTT
TRBJ1-2,-,12,-,TRBV28,CASSLQGYGYTF,TGTGCCAGCAGTTTACAGGGCTATGGCTACACCTTC
TRBJ1-3,-,17,-,TRBV12-2,CANRHNPDRGSGNTIYF,TGTGCAAACCGCCACAACCCTGACAGGGGCTCTGGAAACACCATATATTTT
TRBJ1-6,-,14,-,TRBV9,CASSPAGINSPLHF,TGTGCCAGCAGCCCGGCAGGGATAAATTCACCCCTCCACTTT
TRBJ1-2,-,15,-,TRBV19,CASSTGRGANYGYTF,TGTGCCAGTAGTACCGGGAGGGGCGCGAACTATGGCTACACCTTC
TRBJ1-4,TRBD1,13,-,TRBV19,CASGDRGWEKLFF,TGTGCCAGTGGGGACAGGGGATGGGAAAAACTGTTTTTT
TRBJ2-3,TRBD2,17,-,TRBV10-3,CAIRPGWTSSNTDTQYF,TGTGCCATCAGACCCGGTTGGACTAGCTCGAACACAGATACGCAGTATTTT
TRBJ2-5,TRBD2,16,-,TRBV13,CASSPLTGTSQETQYF,TGTGCCAGCAGCCCACTGACCGGGACTAGCCAAGAGACCCAGTACTTC
TRBJ1-5,-,15,-,TRBV5-5,CASSKGDGNNQPQHF,TGTGCCAGCAGCAAGGGGGACGGAAACAATCAGCCCCAGCATTTT
TRBJ2-3,TRBD1,21,-,TRBV6-7,CASSYSSGTGGPGPLRNTQYF,TGTGCCAGCAGTTACTCGAGTGGGACAGGGGGACCTGGACCGCTACGGAATACGCAGTATTTT
TRBJ1-1,-,15,-,TRBV9,CASSPPGRTNTEAFF,TGTGCCAGCAGCCCTCCAGGGAGGACGAACACTGAAGCTTTCTTT
TRBJ1-1,TRBD1,15,-,TRBV9,CASSRGSAANTEAFF,TGTGCCAGCTCCAGGGGGTCAGCAGCGAACACTGAAGCTTTCTTT
TRBJ1-1,-,13,-,TRBV19,CASQGQLNTEAFF,TGTGCCAGCCAAGGACAGCTGAACACTGAAGCTTTCTTT
TRBJ2-7,-,13,once,TRBV30,CAWSFGGKYEQYF,TGTGCCTGGAGTTTTGGGGGGAAATACGAGCAGTACTTC
TRBJ1-2,-,14,-,TRBV28,CASRSGGREDGYTF,TGTGCCAGCAGAAGCGGGGGCAGGGAGGATGGCTACACCTTC
TRBJ2-6,-,17,-,TRBV7-9,CASHYRQGYSGANVLTF,TGTGCCAGCCACTATAGGCAGGGTTATTCTGGGGCCAACGTCCTGACTTTC
TRBJ2-5,TRBD1,16,-,TRBV5-5,CASSIRTGQIKETQYF,TGTGCCAGCAGCATCCGGACAGGGCAAATCAAAGAGACCCAGTACTTC
TRBJ1-6,-,14,-,TRBV25-1,CASSEYRGNSPLHF,TGTGCCAGCAGTGAATATCGGGGAAATTCACCCCTCCACTTT
TRBJ2-7,TRBD1,17,-,TRBV7-6,CASSLRVNGDSPSEQYF,TGTGCCAGCAGCTTAAGGGTAAACGGGGACAGCCCCTCCGAGCAGTACTTC
TRBJ1-5,-,14,-,TRBV27,CASRSGSSNQPQHF,TGTGCCAGCAGATCGGGGAGTAGCAATCAGCCCCAGCATTTT
TRBJ1-4,TRBD1,15,few,TRBV7-9,CASSPTGQGNEKLFF,TGTGCCAGCAGCCCCACGGGACAGGGGAATGAAAAACTGTTTTTT
TRBJ1-1,-,13,once,TRBV10-3,CAISADGGTEAFF,TGTGCCATCAGTGCAGACGGGGGCACTGAAGCTTTCTTT
TRBJ1-2,-,12,-,TRBV11-3,CASSSDSNGYTF,TGTGCCAGCAGCTCGGACAGCAATGGCTACACCTTC